The rows below give T cell receptor beta chains drawn from one sample of a study of cytomegalovirus exposure and HLA in healthy donors. Sequencing was performed with immunoSEQ multiplex PCR; in TCRdb, only in-frame clones are kept and a portion is missing. The sample lists more than 110,000 clones; roughly 80% were seen once. Sequenced: PBMCs. These receptors all come from a female donor in good health and CMV-seronegative. The CDR3 runs from the conserved cysteine through the conserved F or W. The order of the fields is CDR3 DNA, CDR3 protein, V gene, clone size, D gene, J gene. D genes are given only for firm matches. Size is omitted from some rows. Given values are once, few, many or a class for expanded clones.

CDR3 DNA: TGTGCCAGCAGCTTAGCTCCTAGTGCCGGGGAGCTGTTTTTT
CDR3 protein: CASSLAPSAGELFF
V gene: TRBV7-8
clone size: -
D gene: -
J gene: TRBJ2-2

CDR3 DNA: TGTGCCTGGGGCGGAGGGTTACAAGAGACCCAGTACTTC
CDR3 protein: CAWGGGLQETQYF
V gene: TRBV30
clone size: -
D gene: -
J gene: TRBJ2-5

CDR3 DNA: TGTGCCAGCAGCCGGACAGGTTTCGATGAGCAGTTCTTC
CDR3 protein: CASSRTGFDEQFF
V gene: TRBV6-5
clone size: once
D gene: TRBD1
J gene: TRBJ2-1

CDR3 DNA: TGTGCCAGCAGCTTAGGCCAGTACTCGGGGTACAATGAGCAGTTCTTC
CDR3 protein: CASSLGQYSGYNEQFF
V gene: TRBV7-6
clone size: -
D gene: -
J gene: TRBJ2-1

CDR3 DNA: TGTGCCAGCAGCTTCAGGGATGGGCGAGATGGCTACACCTTC
CDR3 protein: CASSFRDGRDGYTF
V gene: TRBV7-2
clone size: -
D gene: -
J gene: TRBJ1-2

CDR3 DNA: TGTGCCAGCAGCTTAGGACAGTACTCGGAAGCTTTCTTT
CDR3 protein: CASSLGQYSEAFF
V gene: TRBV7-9
clone size: once
D gene: -
J gene: TRBJ1-1

CDR3 DNA: TGTGCCAGCAGCCCAGGGACAGGGGGCAATCAGCCCCAGCATTTT
CDR3 protein: CASSPGTGGNQPQHF
V gene: TRBV7-3
clone size: -
D gene: TRBD1
J gene: TRBJ1-5

CDR3 DNA: TGTGCCAGCACACAGGGGTGGGCAGATACGCAGTATTTT
CDR3 protein: CASTQGWADTQYF
V gene: TRBV13
clone size: -
D gene: TRBD1
J gene: TRBJ2-3

CDR3 DNA: TGCGCCAGCAGCCCGGGACAATACAATGAGCAGTTCTTC
CDR3 protein: CASSPGQYNEQFF
V gene: TRBV4-3
clone size: -
D gene: -
J gene: TRBJ2-1

CDR3 DNA: TGCGCCAGCAGCCTGGGACAGGGCTCCTACAATGAGCAGTTCTTC
CDR3 protein: CASSLGQGSYNEQFF
V gene: TRBV5-1
clone size: -
D gene: TRBD1
J gene: TRBJ2-1

CDR3 DNA: TGTGCCAGCTCATCCCTAACGGGGGACCCTCAAGAGACCCAGTACTTC
CDR3 protein: CASSSLTGDPQETQYF
V gene: TRBV18
clone size: -
D gene: -
J gene: TRBJ2-5

CDR3 DNA: TGCGCCAGCAGCTCACGGACAGGGAGGACCTACGAGCAGTACTTC
CDR3 protein: CASSSRTGRTYEQYF
V gene: TRBV5-1
clone size: -
D gene: TRBD1
J gene: TRBJ2-7

CDR3 DNA: TGTGCCAGCAGTGGGGGACTAGCGAGGAATGGGTACGAGCAGTACTTC
CDR3 protein: CASSGGLARNGYEQYF
V gene: TRBV2
clone size: -
D gene: TRBD2
J gene: TRBJ2-7

CDR3 DNA: TGTGCCAGCAGTGGGTTGACAGGGCGGACGGACACCATATATTTT
CDR3 protein: CASSGLTGRTDTIYF
V gene: TRBV25-1
clone size: few
D gene: TRBD1
J gene: TRBJ1-3

CDR3 DNA: TGTGCCAGGGCTTTGGAAAAACTGTTTTTT
CDR3 protein: CARALEKLFF
V gene: TRBV19
clone size: -
D gene: -
J gene: TRBJ1-4

CDR3 DNA: TGTGCCAGCAGTGACCCGGGGGTGGGGATGAACACTGAAGCTTTCTTT
CDR3 protein: CASSDPGVGMNTEAFF
V gene: TRBV2
clone size: once
D gene: -
J gene: TRBJ1-1

CDR3 DNA: TGTGCCACCAGCAGAGGGGGAGAGGATCAGCCCCAGCATTTT
CDR3 protein: CATSRGGEDQPQHF
V gene: TRBV15
clone size: -
D gene: -
J gene: TRBJ1-5

CDR3 DNA: TGTGCCACCAGCAGACTGGGTGGAGGATTTACTGAAGCTTTCTTT
CDR3 protein: CATSRLGGGFTEAFF
V gene: TRBV15
clone size: -
D gene: -
J gene: TRBJ1-1

CDR3 DNA: TGTGCCAGCACAGATAGGACAGGGCGGTGGAACGAGCAGTACTTC
CDR3 protein: CASTDRTGRWNEQYF
V gene: TRBV2
clone size: few
D gene: TRBD1
J gene: TRBJ2-7

CDR3 DNA: TGTGCCTGGAGTGTTATAGCGGGGCCCTACGAGCAGTACTTC
CDR3 protein: CAWSVIAGPYEQYF
V gene: TRBV30
clone size: -
D gene: TRBD2
J gene: TRBJ2-7

CDR3 DNA: TGTGCCTGGAGTCTAACGGGGGGGATTGGAAACACCATATATTTT
CDR3 protein: CAWSLTGGIGNTIYF
V gene: TRBV30
clone size: -
D gene: -
J gene: TRBJ1-3

CDR3 DNA: TGCGCCAGCAGCCATCCTTACACTGAAGCTTTCTTT
CDR3 protein: CASSHPYTEAFF
V gene: TRBV4-1
clone size: -
D gene: -
J gene: TRBJ1-1

CDR3 DNA: TGTGCCAGCAGTTTATCGGGCCCCGCCTATGGCTACACCTTC
CDR3 protein: CASSLSGPAYGYTF
V gene: TRBV27
clone size: once
D gene: -
J gene: TRBJ1-2

CDR3 DNA: TGTGCCAGCAGCATGCGGACAGGGACGAGCTCACCCCTCCACTTT
CDR3 protein: CASSMRTGTSSPLHF
V gene: TRBV9
clone size: -
D gene: TRBD1
J gene: TRBJ1-6

CDR3 DNA: TGCGCCAGCAGCCAAGTGTACTTGCGAGCGGGAGAAGGGAATGAGCAGTTCTTC
CDR3 protein: CASSQVYLRAGEGNEQFF
V gene: TRBV4-3
clone size: -
D gene: TRBD2
J gene: TRBJ2-1

CDR3 DNA: TGTGCCAGAAGCTTGGAGGAGGGGGTAGCGGGCCTCACAGATACGCAGTATTTT
CDR3 protein: CARSLEEGVAGLTDTQYF
V gene: TRBV5-3
clone size: -
D gene: -
J gene: TRBJ2-3

CDR3 DNA: TGTGCCAGCAGCGGGAGCGGGAGCTCCTACAATGAGCAGTTCTTC
CDR3 protein: CASSGSGSSYNEQFF
V gene: TRBV27
clone size: -
D gene: TRBD2
J gene: TRBJ2-1

CDR3 DNA: TGCAGCGTTGAAGATAGCGGGGGCTGGGGGCATGAGCAGTTCTTC
CDR3 protein: CSVEDSGGWGHEQFF
V gene: TRBV29-1
clone size: -
D gene: TRBD2
J gene: TRBJ2-1

CDR3 DNA: TGTGCCAGCAGCCCCGCCCCCGGGTCCTACGAGCAGTACTTC
CDR3 protein: CASSPAPGSYEQYF
V gene: TRBV7-2
clone size: -
D gene: -
J gene: TRBJ2-7

CDR3 DNA: TGTGCCAGCAGTCTTTGGGGGGGCTTGGGTGGGCGCAACCAAGAGACCCAGTACTTC
CDR3 protein: CASSLWGGLGGRNQETQYF
V gene: TRBV28
clone size: -
D gene: -
J gene: TRBJ2-5

CDR3 DNA: TGTGCCAGCAGCGGTTTTGGAGGAGGCCATGAGCAGTTCTTC
CDR3 protein: CASSGFGGGHEQFF
V gene: TRBV7-2
clone size: -
D gene: -
J gene: TRBJ2-1

CDR3 DNA: TGTGCCAGTTCGGACAGGGAGGGCACAGATACGCAGTATTTT
CDR3 protein: CASSDREGTDTQYF
V gene: TRBV6-1
clone size: -
D gene: TRBD1
J gene: TRBJ2-3

CDR3 DNA: TGTGCCAGCAGCCCGGGGCTAGCGGGAGTGGGGCGAGAGACCCAGTACTTC
CDR3 protein: CASSPGLAGVGRETQYF
V gene: TRBV5-4
clone size: once
D gene: TRBD2
J gene: TRBJ2-5

CDR3 DNA: TGCAGCGTCGTGGGGCTAGCGGATTCCTCCTACAATGAGCAGTTCTTC
CDR3 protein: CSVVGLADSSYNEQFF
V gene: TRBV29-1
clone size: -
D gene: TRBD2
J gene: TRBJ2-1

CDR3 DNA: TGTGCCAGCAGACAGGGGTTGTCTAACTATGGCTACACCTTC
CDR3 protein: CASRQGLSNYGYTF
V gene: TRBV28
clone size: -
D gene: TRBD1
J gene: TRBJ1-2

CDR3 DNA: TGTGCCTGGAATGCCCGGGGAACCACAGATACGCAGTATTTT
CDR3 protein: CAWNARGTTDTQYF
V gene: TRBV30
clone size: -
D gene: -
J gene: TRBJ2-3

CDR3 DNA: TGTGCCAGCTCACCCGTTGAGACAGAGAACACTGAAGCTTTCTTT
CDR3 protein: CASSPVETENTEAFF
V gene: TRBV18
clone size: -
D gene: -
J gene: TRBJ1-1

CDR3 DNA: TGTGCCAGCAGTGGGCTTAGCGGAAAGGGGGGGGAGCAGTTCTTC
CDR3 protein: CASSGLSGKGGEQFF
V gene: TRBV6-1
clone size: -
D gene: -
J gene: TRBJ2-1

CDR3 DNA: TGCGCCAGCAGCTTGCTCCACAGGGGCCGGCCGCCCGACTATGGCTACACCTTC
CDR3 protein: CASSLLHRGRPPDYGYTF
V gene: TRBV5-1
clone size: -
D gene: TRBD1
J gene: TRBJ1-2

CDR3 DNA: TGCGCCAGCAGCTTTCGAGAGACCCAGTACTTC
CDR3 protein: CASSFRETQYF
V gene: TRBV5-1
clone size: -
D gene: -
J gene: TRBJ2-5

CDR3 DNA: TGTGCCAGCAGCTTATTTTTCTCTAGCGGGAGCTACGAGCAGTACTTC
CDR3 protein: CASSLFFSSGSYEQYF
V gene: TRBV7-2
clone size: -
D gene: TRBD2
J gene: TRBJ2-7

CDR3 DNA: TGTGCCAGCAGCTTAGGGTTGTCTATTGAGACCCAGTACTTC
CDR3 protein: CASSLGLSIETQYF
V gene: TRBV7-9
clone size: -
D gene: -
J gene: TRBJ2-5

CDR3 DNA: TGTGCCAGCAGCTCCGGGACACAGCAGTTCTTC
CDR3 protein: CASSSGTQQFF
V gene: TRBV5-4
clone size: -
D gene: -
J gene: TRBJ2-1

CDR3 DNA: TGTGCCAGCCCCCCAAATCAGCCCCAGCATTTT
CDR3 protein: CASPPNQPQHF
V gene: TRBV11-3
clone size: -
D gene: -
J gene: TRBJ1-5

CDR3 DNA: TGTGCTAGTGGTTTGGTAGGAGGAAACTCCTACGAGCAGTACTTC
CDR3 protein: CASGLVGGNSYEQYF
V gene: TRBV12-5
clone size: -
D gene: -
J gene: TRBJ2-7

CDR3 DNA: TGCGCCAGCAGTCTAACCGCCCCAGGGGCTAGCACAGATACGCAGTATTTT
CDR3 protein: CASSLTAPGASTDTQYF
V gene: TRBV5-1
clone size: -
D gene: -
J gene: TRBJ2-3

CDR3 DNA: TGTGCCAGCAGCTTAACCGTGCCGTCCCCGGGAGGGGGCACAGATACGCAGTATTTT
CDR3 protein: CASSLTVPSPGGGTDTQYF
V gene: TRBV13
clone size: few
D gene: TRBD2
J gene: TRBJ2-3

CDR3 DNA: TGTGCCAGTAGTCCCACTCCTAGAGGTGAGCAGTACTTC
CDR3 protein: CASSPTPRGEQYF
V gene: TRBV19
clone size: -
D gene: -
J gene: TRBJ2-7

CDR3 DNA: TGTGCCAGCACCGAAGGGGGTTTGAACACTGAAGCTTTCTTT
CDR3 protein: CASTEGGLNTEAFF
V gene: TRBV6-6
clone size: -
D gene: -
J gene: TRBJ1-1

CDR3 DNA: TGTGCCAGCTCCCCGGGAGTCAAAGCCTACGAGCAGTACTTC
CDR3 protein: CASSPGVKAYEQYF
V gene: TRBV18
clone size: -
D gene: -
J gene: TRBJ2-7

CDR3 DNA: TGTGCCAGCAGCTTACCCGCAGGGGGCTTTTACGGCTACACCTTC
CDR3 protein: CASSLPAGGFYGYTF
V gene: TRBV7-9
clone size: -
D gene: TRBD1
J gene: TRBJ1-2

CDR3 DNA: TGTGCCACCAGCAGAGAGTTGACAGCCCAGTACGAGCAGTACTTC
CDR3 protein: CATSRELTAQYEQYF
V gene: TRBV15
clone size: -
D gene: -
J gene: TRBJ2-7

CDR3 DNA: TGTGCCTGGAGTGTCGGACAGGTCTTGGGGGCCCAGTACTTC
CDR3 protein: CAWSVGQVLGAQYF
V gene: TRBV30
clone size: -
D gene: TRBD1
J gene: TRBJ2-5

CDR3 DNA: TGTGCCAGCAAGTATTTGGCGGGGGGGAACACCGGGGAGCTGTTTTTT
CDR3 protein: CASKYLAGGNTGELFF
V gene: TRBV2
clone size: -
D gene: TRBD2
J gene: TRBJ2-2

CDR3 DNA: TGTGCCAGCGGAAAGGGGAATTCACCCCTCCACTTT
CDR3 protein: CASGKGNSPLHF
V gene: TRBV28
clone size: few
D gene: -
J gene: TRBJ1-6

CDR3 DNA: TGTGCCAGCAGCCCCCCAGGGCAATATGAAAAACTGTTTTTT
CDR3 protein: CASSPPGQYEKLFF
V gene: TRBV7-2
clone size: -
D gene: -
J gene: TRBJ1-4

CDR3 DNA: TGTGCCAGCAGCTTGAACACAGGGGGGATAGAAAAACTGTTTTTT
CDR3 protein: CASSLNTGGIEKLFF
V gene: TRBV5-4
clone size: -
D gene: TRBD1
J gene: TRBJ1-4